The source of this T cell receptor (beta chain) is a study of blood T cell repertoires in COVID-19. Study background: T cells, B-cell-depleted T cells, or PBMCs supplied cDNA or gDNA.

The authors' processing: For nucleated cells, counts were estimated from reference gene primer amplification. Sequencing used immunoSEQ multiplex PCR; TCRdb keeps in-frame clones, though not all of them. That table supplies the V and J calls and clone size; D and trimming were determined from the DNA. The repertoire consists of some 180,000 clones, with about four fifths occurring once and the leading ten covering over 5%. This CDR3 contains 15 residues. The V and J ends lost 3 bases and 10 bases, in that order; junction bases with no gene match: 3. Germline V gene sequence: CDR1 SGHTA, CDR2 FQGNSA. Seattle's enrolled individuals joined amid active infection and were then monitored longitudinally.

Sequencing input: peripheral blood. The TCR was taken from a woman in her forties with COVID-19, enrolled during active disease. V usage is TRBV7-2 and J usage is TRBJ2-1, with TRBD2 matching over 16 bases. CDR3 in amino acids: CASSLGLAGGREQFF. The CDR3 region has the DNA TGTGCCAGCAGCTTGGGACTAGCGGGGGGGCGGGAGCAGTTCTTC.